A single TCR beta chain is shown here with its context. This entry comes from a study of blood T cell repertoires in COVID-19. Study information: The samples span acute and convalescent COVID-19 from the United States, Italy and Spain. PBMCs, B-cell-depleted T cells, or T cells provided the cDNA or gDNA that made up the material.

V was pared by 5 bases and J by 0 bases, with 8 bases of the junction left unmatched. The length of the CDR3 is 18 residues. Germline CDR1 is SGHVS and CDR2 is FNYEAQ. The table came from immunoSEQ multiplex PCR; TCRdb's copy has only in-frame clones and leaves some out. The sample shows approximately 250,000 clones, around 88% of them seen only once. The gene calls are TRBV7-6 and TRBJ2-7, with 15 bases aligning to TRBD2. This clonotype originated in a woman older than 75 with COVID-19, enrolled during active disease. The sequencing sample was made of peripheral blood. The CDR3 is CASSQGLAGGPSSYEQYF. Written as DNA, the CDR3 is TGTGCCAGCAGCCAGGGACTAGCGGGGGGCCCTAGCTCCTACGAGCAGTACTTC.